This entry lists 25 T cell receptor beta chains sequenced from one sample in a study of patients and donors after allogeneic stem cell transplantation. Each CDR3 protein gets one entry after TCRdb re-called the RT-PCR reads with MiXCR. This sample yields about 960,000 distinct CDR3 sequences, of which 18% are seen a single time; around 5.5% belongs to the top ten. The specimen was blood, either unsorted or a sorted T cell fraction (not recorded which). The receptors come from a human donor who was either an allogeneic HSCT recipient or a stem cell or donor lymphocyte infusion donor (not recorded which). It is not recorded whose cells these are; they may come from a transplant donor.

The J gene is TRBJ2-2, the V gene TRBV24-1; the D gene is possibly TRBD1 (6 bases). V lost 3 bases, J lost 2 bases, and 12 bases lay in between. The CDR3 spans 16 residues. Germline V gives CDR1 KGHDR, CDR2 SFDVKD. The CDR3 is CATSDPGEPNTGELFF. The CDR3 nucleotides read TGTGCCACCAGTGATCCAGGGGAACCCAACACCGGGGAGCTGTTTTTT.

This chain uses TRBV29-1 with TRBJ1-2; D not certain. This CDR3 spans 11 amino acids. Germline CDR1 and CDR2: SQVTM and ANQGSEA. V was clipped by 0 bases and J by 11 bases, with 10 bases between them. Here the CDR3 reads CSVEEAATYTF. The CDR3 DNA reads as TGCAGCGTTGAAGAGGCCGCCACTTACACCTTC.

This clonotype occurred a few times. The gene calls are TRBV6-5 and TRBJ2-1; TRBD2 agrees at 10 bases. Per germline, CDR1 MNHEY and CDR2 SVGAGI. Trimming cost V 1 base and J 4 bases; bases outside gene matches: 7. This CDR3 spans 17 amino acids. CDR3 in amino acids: CASSYFLAGGAYNEQFF. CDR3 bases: TGTGCCAGCAGTTACTTTTTAGCGGGGGGTGCGTACAATGAGCAGTTCTTC.

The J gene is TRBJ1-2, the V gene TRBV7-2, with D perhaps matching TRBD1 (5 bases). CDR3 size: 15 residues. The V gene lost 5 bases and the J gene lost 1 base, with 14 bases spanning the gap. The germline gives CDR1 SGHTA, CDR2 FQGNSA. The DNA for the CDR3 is TGTGCCAGCAGCGGCCGGGACGGCATTAACTATGGCTACACCTTC. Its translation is CASSGRDGINYGYTF.

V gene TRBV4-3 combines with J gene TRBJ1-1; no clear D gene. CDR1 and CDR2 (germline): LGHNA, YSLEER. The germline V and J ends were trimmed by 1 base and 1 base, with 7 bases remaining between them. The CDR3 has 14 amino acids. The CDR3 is CASSQAERNTEAFF. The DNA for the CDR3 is TGCGCCAGCAGCCAAGCGGAGAGGAACACTGAAGCTTTCTTT.

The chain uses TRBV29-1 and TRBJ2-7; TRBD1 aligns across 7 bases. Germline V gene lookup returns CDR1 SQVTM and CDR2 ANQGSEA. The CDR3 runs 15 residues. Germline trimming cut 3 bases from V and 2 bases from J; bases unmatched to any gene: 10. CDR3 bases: TGCAGCGTTGAGGGCGAAGGACAGGAGACCTACGAGCAGTACTTC. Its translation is CSVEGEGQETYEQYF.

CDR3 loop: CASSLRLGYTF. The CDR3 DNA follows: TGTGCCAGCAGTTTGCGGCTAGGCTACACCTTC. This sequence joins TRBV12-3 or TRBV12-4 and TRBJ1-2, with unresolved D. V shed 3 bases and J shed 8 bases, with 7 bases lying between them. The CDR3 extends over 11 amino acids.

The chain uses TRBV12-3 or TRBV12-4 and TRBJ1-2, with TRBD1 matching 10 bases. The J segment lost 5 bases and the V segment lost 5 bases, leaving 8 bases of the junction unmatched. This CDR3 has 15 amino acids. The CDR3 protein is CASSSRDRGGYGYTF. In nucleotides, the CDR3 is TGTGCCAGCAGTAGCCGGGACAGGGGTGGGTATGGCTACACCTTC.

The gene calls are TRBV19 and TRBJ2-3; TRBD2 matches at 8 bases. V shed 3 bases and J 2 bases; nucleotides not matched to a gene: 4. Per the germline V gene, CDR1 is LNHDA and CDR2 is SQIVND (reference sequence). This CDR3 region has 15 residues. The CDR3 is CASSMGLVLTDTQYF. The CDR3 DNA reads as TGTGCCAGTAGTATGGGACTAGTCCTCACAGATACGCAGTATTTT. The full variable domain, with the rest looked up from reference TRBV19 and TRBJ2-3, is DGGITQSPKYLFRKEGQNVTLSCEQNLNHDAMYWYRQDPGQGLRLIYYSQIVNDFQKGDIAEGYSVSREKKESFPLTVTSAQKNPTAFYLCASSMGLVLTDTQYFGPGTRLTVL.

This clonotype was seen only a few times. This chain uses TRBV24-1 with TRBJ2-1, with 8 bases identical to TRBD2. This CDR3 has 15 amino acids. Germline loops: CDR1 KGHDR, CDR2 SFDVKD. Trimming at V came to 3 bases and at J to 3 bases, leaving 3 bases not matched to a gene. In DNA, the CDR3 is TGTGCCACCAGTGATCCCGGGACTAGCTACAATGAGCAGTTCTTC. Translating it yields CATSDPGTSYNEQFF.

CDR3 coding DNA: TGCGCCAGCAGCTCGAGACAGGCAGCGGGCGAGCAGTACTTC. It codes for CASSSRQAAGEQYF. The chain couples TRBV5-1 to TRBJ2-7; D tentatively fits TRBD1 or TRBD2 (6 bases each). This CDR3 region has 14 residues. V was shortened by 3 bases and J by 6 bases, with 16 bases between the two germline ends. CDR1 and CDR2 from the germline V gene are SGHRS and YFSETQ.

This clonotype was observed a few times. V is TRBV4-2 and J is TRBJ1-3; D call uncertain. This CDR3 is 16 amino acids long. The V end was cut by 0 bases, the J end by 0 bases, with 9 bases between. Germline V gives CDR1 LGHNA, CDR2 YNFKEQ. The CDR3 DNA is TGTGCCAGCAGCCAAGATGAGAGGGACTCTGGAAACACCATATATTTT. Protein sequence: CASSQDERDSGNTIYF.

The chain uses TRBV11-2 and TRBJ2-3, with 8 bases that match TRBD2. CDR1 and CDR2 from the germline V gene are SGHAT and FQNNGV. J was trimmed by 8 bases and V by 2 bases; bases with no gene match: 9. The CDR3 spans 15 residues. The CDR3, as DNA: TGTGCCAGCAGCTTAACCGGGACTAGTTCGGGTACGCAGTATTTT. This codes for CASSLTGTSSGTQYF.

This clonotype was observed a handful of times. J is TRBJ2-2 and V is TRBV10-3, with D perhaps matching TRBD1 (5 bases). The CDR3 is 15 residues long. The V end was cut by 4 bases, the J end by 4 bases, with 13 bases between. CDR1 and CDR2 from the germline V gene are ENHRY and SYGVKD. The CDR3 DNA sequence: TGTGCCATCAGTGCCCAAGGGGAAGGCACCGGGGAGCTGTTTTTT. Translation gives CAISAQGEGTGELFF.

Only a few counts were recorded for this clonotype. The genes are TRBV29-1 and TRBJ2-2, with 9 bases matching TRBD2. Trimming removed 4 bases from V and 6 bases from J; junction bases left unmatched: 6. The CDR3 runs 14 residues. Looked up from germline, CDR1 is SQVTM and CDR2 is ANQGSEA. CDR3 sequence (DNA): TGCAGCGTTGGGGCGGGGGGGCCCCCCGGGGAGCTGTTTTTT. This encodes CSVGAGGPPGELFF.

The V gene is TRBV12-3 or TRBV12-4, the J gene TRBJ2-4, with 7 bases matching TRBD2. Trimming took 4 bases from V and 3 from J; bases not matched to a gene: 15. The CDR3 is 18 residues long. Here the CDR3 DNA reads TGTGCCAGCAGTTCTAGACTAGCAAGGGCTGGCGGCAAAAACATTCAGTACTTC. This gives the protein CASSSRLARAGGKNIQYF.

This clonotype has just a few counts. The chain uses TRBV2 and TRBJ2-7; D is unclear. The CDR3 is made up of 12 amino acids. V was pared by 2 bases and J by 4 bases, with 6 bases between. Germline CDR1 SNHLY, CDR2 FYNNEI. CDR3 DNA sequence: TGTGCCAGCAGTGAACGGCCGTACGAGCAGTACTTC. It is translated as CASSERPYEQYF.

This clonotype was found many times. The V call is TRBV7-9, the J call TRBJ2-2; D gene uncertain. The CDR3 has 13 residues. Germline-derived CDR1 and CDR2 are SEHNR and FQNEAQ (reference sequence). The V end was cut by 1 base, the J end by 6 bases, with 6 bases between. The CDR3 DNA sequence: TGTGCCAGCAGCTTAGGATTTTCCGGGGAGCTGTTTTTT. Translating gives CASSLGFSGELFF.

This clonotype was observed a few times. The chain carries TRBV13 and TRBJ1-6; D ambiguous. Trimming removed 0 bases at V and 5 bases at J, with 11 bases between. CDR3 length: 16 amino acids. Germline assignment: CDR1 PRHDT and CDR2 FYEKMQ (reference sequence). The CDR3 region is CASSLGIAQDNSPLHF. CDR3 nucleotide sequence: TGTGCCAGCAGCTTAGGTATTGCCCAGGATAATTCACCCCTCCACTTT.

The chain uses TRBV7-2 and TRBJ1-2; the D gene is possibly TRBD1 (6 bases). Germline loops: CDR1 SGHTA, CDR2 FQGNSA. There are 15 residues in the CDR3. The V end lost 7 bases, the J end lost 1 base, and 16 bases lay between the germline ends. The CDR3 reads CASTPRTEINYGYTF. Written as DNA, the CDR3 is TGTGCCAGCACGCCGCGGACAGAGATTAACTATGGCTACACCTTC.

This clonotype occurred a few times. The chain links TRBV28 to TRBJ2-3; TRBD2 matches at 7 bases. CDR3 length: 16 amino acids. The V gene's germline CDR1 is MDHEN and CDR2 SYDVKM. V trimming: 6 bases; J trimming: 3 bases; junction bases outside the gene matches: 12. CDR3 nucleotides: TGTGCCAGCAGCTCCTCCCATGGGGGGGGTACAGATACGCAGTATTTT. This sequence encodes CASSSSHGGGTDTQYF. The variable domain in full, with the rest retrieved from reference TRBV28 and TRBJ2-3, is DVKVTQSSRYLVKRTGEKVFLECVQDMDHENMFWYRQDPGLGLRLIYFSYDVKMKEKGDIPEGYSVSREKKERFSLILESASTNQTSMYLCASSSSHGGGTDTQYFGPGTRLTVL.

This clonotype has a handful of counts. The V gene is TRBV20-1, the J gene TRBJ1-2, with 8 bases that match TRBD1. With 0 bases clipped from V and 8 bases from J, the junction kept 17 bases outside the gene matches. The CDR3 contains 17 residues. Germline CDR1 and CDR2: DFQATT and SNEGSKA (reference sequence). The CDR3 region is CSARDYSRGPGVGGYTF. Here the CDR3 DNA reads TGCAGTGCTAGAGACTACTCCAGGGGGCCGGGTGTTGGAGGCTACACCTTC.

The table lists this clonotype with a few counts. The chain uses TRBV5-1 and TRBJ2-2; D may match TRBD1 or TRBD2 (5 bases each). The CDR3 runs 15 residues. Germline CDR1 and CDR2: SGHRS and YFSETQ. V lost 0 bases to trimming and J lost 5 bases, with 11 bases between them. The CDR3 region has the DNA TGCGCCAGCAGCTTGGCCGGGGCTGAGACCGGGGAGCTGTTTTTT. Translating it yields CASSLAGAETGELFF.

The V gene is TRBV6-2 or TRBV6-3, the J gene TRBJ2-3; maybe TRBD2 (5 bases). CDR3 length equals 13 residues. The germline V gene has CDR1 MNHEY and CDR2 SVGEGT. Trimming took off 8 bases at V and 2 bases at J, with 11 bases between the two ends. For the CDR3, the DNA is TGTGCCAGCGTAGAGGGAAACACAGATACGCAGTATTTT. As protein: CASVEGNTDTQYF.

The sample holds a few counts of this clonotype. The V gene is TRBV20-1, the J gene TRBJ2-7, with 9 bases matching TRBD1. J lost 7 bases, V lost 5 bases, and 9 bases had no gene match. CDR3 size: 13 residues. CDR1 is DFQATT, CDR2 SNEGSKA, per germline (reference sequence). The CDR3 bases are TGCAGTGCTGGAGGGACAGGGCGGCAAGAGCAGTACTTC. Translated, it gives CSAGGTGRQEQYF.